Listed below are T cell receptor beta chains from one sample, sequenced in a study of CD8 T cells in Susac syndrome. TCRdb ran MiXCR on the immunoSEQ multiplex PCR reads and lists one entry per CDR3 protein. Among around 170,000 distinct CDR3 sequences, roughly 96% were seen once, and the ten largest hold 0.16%. The sequenced sample consisted of CD8+ T cells from PBMCs. These receptors were taken from a human donor with multiple sclerosis. The CDR3 runs from the conserved cysteine through the conserved F or W. Fields, in order: D gene, J gene, clone size, V gene, CDR3 DNA, CDR3 protein. D genes are given only for firm matches. A clone size is listed for some rows: how often the clone was seen (once, few, many), or a class if it is expanded.

TRBD1 | TRBJ2-7 | - | TRBV5-1 | TGCGCCAGCAGCTCGACACCCGGGACAGGGGTCGAGCAGTACTTC | CASSSTPGTGVEQYF
TRBD1 | TRBJ2-3 | - | TRBV28 | TGTGCCAGCAGGCGCACAGGGGAAGGGCTTCGCAGCACAGATACGCAGTATTTT | CASRRTGEGLRSTDTQYF
TRBD1 | TRBJ2-1 | - | TRBV7-9 | TGTGCCAGCAGCTTCGGGACAGGACCCTACAATGAGCAGTTCTTC | CASSFGTGPYNEQFF
TRBD2 | TRBJ2-1 | - | TRBV29-1 | TGCAGCGTTGAATTAGCGGGGGCCTCCTACAATGAGCAGTTCTTC | CSVELAGASYNEQFF
TRBD1 | TRBJ1-2 | - | TRBV18 | TGTGCCAGCTCACCACCAGGGACAGTGTATGGCTACACCTTC | CASSPPGTVYGYTF
TRBD1 | TRBJ2-1 | - | TRBV20-1 | TGCAGTGCCCGGGACAGGGTCGATGAGCAGTTCTTC | CSARDRVDEQFF
- | TRBJ2-7 | - | TRBV29-1 | TGCAGCGTTGAAGATGGGGCGGGACAGTTCTACGAGCAGTACTTC | CSVEDGAGQFYEQYF
- | TRBJ2-3 | few | TRBV12-3/TRBV12-4 | TGTGCCAGCAGTTTAGCAAGCACAGATACGCAGTATTTT | CASSLASTDTQYF
- | TRBJ2-5 | - | TRBV9 | TGTGCCAGCAGCGTCCTGGCCGTGGAAGAGACCCAGTACTTC | CASSVLAVEETQYF
- | TRBJ1-3 | - | TRBV20-1 | TGCAGTGCTAGAGAAGAGTCCAGGGTTTACACCATATATTTT | CSAREESRVYTIYF
- | TRBJ2-5 | - | TRBV11-2 | TGTGCCAGCAGCGGCGGGACTTTCCAAGAGACCCAGTACTTC | CASSGGTFQETQYF
- | TRBJ2-1 | - | TRBV5-1 | TGCGCCAGCAGCTTGGCGGCAGTAACCTACAATGAGCAGTTCTTC | CASSLAAVTYNEQFF
TRBD1 | TRBJ1-1 | - | TRBV13 | TGTGCCAGCAGCTCAAGGACAGGGGAGATGAACACTGAAGCTTTCTTT | CASSSRTGEMNTEAFF
- | TRBJ2-7 | - | TRBV7-9 | TGTGCCAGCACCACAGACTACGAGCAGTACTTC | CASTTDYEQYF
TRBD2 | TRBJ2-5 | once | TRBV20-1 | TGCAGTGCTCGACTAGCGGGGGCCCTCCGCGAGACCCAGTACTTC | CSARLAGALRETQYF
- | TRBJ1-2 | - | TRBV5-6 | TGTGCCAGCAGCTTGGAAGGACGGACGAACTATGGCTACACCTTC | CASSLEGRTNYGYTF
- | TRBJ1-1 | - | TRBV7-9 | TGTGCCAGCAGTTTCTGGGGGGGCGAAGCTTTCTTT | CASSFWGGEAFF
- | TRBJ2-1 | once | TRBV12-3/TRBV12-4 | TGTGCCAGCAGTTTCCACCCGGGGCGGCGCTCCTACAATGAGCAGTTCTTC | CASSFHPGRRSYNEQFF
- | TRBJ1-6 | once | TRBV15 | TGTGCCACCAGCAGAATGACCGAGCCAAATTCACCCCTCCACTTT | CATSRMTEPNSPLHF
TRBD2 | TRBJ2-7 | once | TRBV5-1 | TGCGCCAGCAGCTTTCTCCGGGAGGCCCTGAGGGACGAGCAGTACTTC | CASSFLREALRDEQYF
- | TRBJ2-7 | - | TRBV4-1 | TGCGCCAGCAGCCAAGGGTCCTTCTACGAGCAGTACTTC | CASSQGSFYEQYF
- | TRBJ2-7 | - | TRBV20-1 | TGCAGTGCTAGTCTCGAAGACGAGCAGTACTTC | CSASLEDEQYF
- | TRBJ1-1 | - | TRBV7-9 | TGTGCCAGCAGCTTCATTTCCGGGACCAAAGCTTTCTTT | CASSFISGTKAFF
TRBD2 | TRBJ2-7 | - | TRBV5-4 | TGTGCCAGCTCACCGGGAGGCCCGGGGGACGAGCAGTACTTC | CASSPGGPGDEQYF
TRBD1 | TRBJ2-7 | - | TRBV27 | TGTGCCAGCAGGGGGACAGTACTCTACGAGCAGTACTTC | CASRGTVLYEQYF
TRBD1 | TRBJ2-7 | - | TRBV30 | TGTGCCTGGAGGGCCGGGACAGGGGGCAGGAAGCAGTACTTC | CAWRAGTGGRKQYF
- | TRBJ1-2 | - | TRBV6-5 | TGTGCCAGCAGTGATCAGGACAGTGGCTATGGCTACACCTTC | CASSDQDSGYGYTF
TRBD2 | TRBJ2-1 | - | TRBV20-1 | TGCAGTGCAGCCGGGACTAGCGGGGGGACCGCTGAGCAGTTCTTC | CSAAGTSGGTAEQFF
- | TRBJ2-7 | - | TRBV5-1 | TGCGCCAGTACTAATCACTACGAGCAGTACTTC | CASTNHYEQYF
- | TRBJ2-1 | - | TRBV7-8 | TGTGCCAGCAGCTTACACCGGTACAATGAGCAGTTCTTC | CASSLHRYNEQFF
- | TRBJ2-1 | - | TRBV20-1 | TGCAGTGCTACCCCCCGGGGGGCCAACAATGAGCAGTTCTTC | CSATPRGANNEQFF
TRBD2 | TRBJ2-1 | once | TRBV9 | TGTGCCTCCCAGGAATTAAGCGGGAGTTACAATGAGCAGTTCTTC | CASQELSGSYNEQFF
TRBD2 | TRBJ2-3 | - | TRBV4-1 | TGCGCCAGCAGCCAATTTGCTAGCGGAGGGGCAGATACGCAGTATTTT | CASSQFASGGADTQYF
TRBD2 | TRBJ2-1 | - | TRBV20-1 | TGCAGTGCCATCACCCGGCGGAAGCGGGGGGATGAGCAGTTCTTC | CSAITRRKRGDEQFF
TRBD2 | TRBJ2-3 | - | TRBV7-9 | TGTGCCAGCGGCTTGGGGACTAGCGAGACAGATACGCAGTATTTT | CASGLGTSETDTQYF
- | TRBJ2-1 | once | TRBV9 | TGTGCCAGCAGCGTAGGCGGAGCATACTACAATGAGCAGTTCTTC | CASSVGGAYYNEQFF
- | TRBJ1-1 | - | TRBV2 | TGTGCCAGCAGTGAGGCGTGGGACCAACTGGTCACTGAAGCTTTCTTT | CASSEAWDQLVTEAFF
- | TRBJ2-5 | - | TRBV7-9 | TGTGCCAGCAGCTTAGCGGTGGCACAAGAGACCCAGTACTTC | CASSLAVAQETQYF
- | TRBJ2-1 | - | TRBV4-2 | TGTGCCAGCAGCCAACTAGATGAGCAGTTCTTC | CASSQLDEQFF
- | TRBJ2-3 | - | TRBV30 | TGTGCCTGTTTTAGATGGACTAGCACAGATACGCAGTATTTT | CACFRWTSTDTQYF
- | TRBJ1-5 | - | TRBV13 | TGTGCCAGCAGCACTCGAAATCAGCCCCAGCATTTT | CASSTRNQPQHF
- | TRBJ2-7 | - | TRBV27 | TGTGCCAGCAGTCCCCGTGTGAGTAACGAGCAGTACTTC | CASSPRVSNEQYF
- | TRBJ2-1 | - | TRBV5-1 | TGCGCCAGCAGCTTGGTCTCCGTTGGGAGGGAGCAGTTCTTC | CASSLVSVGREQFF
- | TRBJ2-1 | - | TRBV29-1 | TGCAGCGTTGAGAGAGGAGAGGGATACAATGAGCAGTTCTTC | CSVERGEGYNEQFF
TRBD1 | TRBJ2-1 | - | TRBV12-3/TRBV12-4 | TGTGCCAGCAGCCCCAGGACAGGGGTTTACAATGAGCAGTTCTTC | CASSPRTGVYNEQFF
- | TRBJ2-1 | - | TRBV7-9 | TGTGCCAGCAGCTCCTTCAGCATCCCCTACAATGAGCAGTTCTTC | CASSSFSIPYNEQFF
TRBD2 | TRBJ2-1 | - | TRBV25-1 | TGTGCCAGCAGGCCTAGCGGGAGGTACAATGAGCAGTTCTTC | CASRPSGRYNEQFF
- | TRBJ1-1 | - | TRBV27 | TGTGCCAGCAGTGACCTTCAGGGAGTGATATCTGAAGCTTTCTTT | CASSDLQGVISEAFF
TRBD2 | TRBJ2-5 | - | TRBV29-1 | TGCAGCGTTGATGGTTTCCTAGCGGGAGGGCCGTTGAGGGAGACCCAGTACTTC | CSVDGFLAGGPLRETQYF
TRBD2 | TRBJ2-2 | - | TRBV4-2 | TGTGCCAGCAGCCAAGAACCCCAGCGGGGGAACACCGGGGAGCTGTTTTTT | CASSQEPQRGNTGELFF
TRBD1 | TRBJ1-2 | - | TRBV6-5 | TGTGCCAGCAGGAAACCATGGGACAGGGATTCCGGCTACACCTTC | CASRKPWDRDSGYTF
TRBD2 | TRBJ2-1 | - | TRBV27 | TGTGCCAGCAGTGCGGGAGGGCCCCACAATGAGCAGTTCTTC | CASSAGGPHNEQFF
TRBD1 | TRBJ2-5 | - | TRBV20-1 | TGCAGTGCTAGAGTGGGACAGATCCAAGAGACCCAGTACTTC | CSARVGQIQETQYF
- | TRBJ1-1 | - | TRBV28 | TGTGCCAGCAGTCCACTTCCAGGCGGGACTGAAGCTTTCTTT | CASSPLPGGTEAFF
- | TRBJ2-7 | - | TRBV28 | TGTGCCAGCAGTTTACAAACGGGGATGTACGAGCAGTACTTC | CASSLQTGMYEQYF
- | TRBJ2-3 | - | TRBV5-1 | TGCGCCAGCAGCGGCCAAGGAAACAGTTTGGAGCAGTATTTT | CASSGQGNSLEQYF
- | TRBJ1-5 | - | TRBV6-5 | TGTGCCAGCAGTTACGAGGGGCCCCTTGGACCCCAGCATTTT | CASSYEGPLGPQHF